This TCR beta chain was sequenced in a study of T cell repertoires in cytomegalovirus infection. Overall study context: Through public TCR beta signatures, both CMV infection and matching HLA type were indicated.

A single record per CDR3 protein comes from TCRdb applying MiXCR to the reads. The data contain hundreds of thousands of distinct CDR3 sequences, approximately 8.9% of them singletons. This clonotype came up many times. Sequencing was carried out using PBMCs. The source is a human donor in good health (CMV status not recorded). Some clones in this sample may be carry-over from other donors' samples.

CDR3 in amino acids: CASSLGHSGANVLTF. The CDR3 DNA sequence: TGTGCCAGCAGCTTAGGACACTCTGGGGCCAACGTCCTGACTTTC. V and J are TRBV7-2 and TRBJ2-6; D is undetermined. The CDR3 is made up of 15 amino acids. The V gene's germline CDR1 is SGHTA and CDR2 FQGNSA. V gave up 1 base and J gave up 0 bases, with 4 bases separating them.